This TCR beta chain was sequenced during a study of T cells after yellow fever vaccination. TCRdb re-called the 5' RACE reads with MiXCR, one entry per CDR3 protein. The repertoire has roughly 150,000 distinct CDR3 sequences, around 6.3% of them found once; the top ten carry about 0.6%. This clonotype was observed at least ten times. The CDR3 loop spans 14 amino acids. Per germline, CDR1 SGDLS and CDR2 YYNGEE. V was pared by 2 bases and J by 5 bases, with 13 bases between. This clonotype was obtained from a man aged 30 to 45 who received the YFV17D yellow fever vaccine. The sample was CD4+ T cells sorted from PBMCs, taken 10 days after the yellow fever booster vaccination. The V gene is TRBV9, the J gene TRBJ1-1; unclear D gene. The CDR3 DNA sequence: TGTGCCAGCAGCGTTATTCCGGGTGGGACTGAAGCTTTCTTT. Translated, it gives CASSVIPGGTEAFF.